This entry features one T cell receptor beta chain sequence. Patients at the Seattle site were enrolled during active infection and followed longitudinally. These data belong to a study of blood T cell repertoires in COVID-19. At the level of the study: In each case, the material was cDNA or gDNA derived from T cells, B-cell-depleted T cells, or PBMCs.

In the original workflow: Reference gene primer amplification yielded estimated nucleated cell counts. Repertoires were generated with immunoSEQ multiplex PCR, while TCRdb's copy carries only in-frame clones and drops some. That table gives V, J and clone size, and the DNA gave D and trimming. The data hold around 300,000 clones, with 75% to 90% observed a single time. Sequencing was done on a sample of peripheral blood. This TCR was sampled from a young woman with COVID-19, enrolled during active disease.

Written as DNA, the CDR3 is TGCGCCAGCGAGAGAGGGGGCCAAACCGGGGAGCTGTTTTTT. Translating it yields CASERGGQTGELFF. This chain uses TRBV5-1 with TRBJ2-2, with 7 bases aligning to TRBD1. The CDR3 has 14 amino acids. Germline assignment: CDR1 SGHRS and CDR2 YFSETQ. The junction had 8 bases not matched to a gene; V was cut back by 7 bases and J by 5 bases.